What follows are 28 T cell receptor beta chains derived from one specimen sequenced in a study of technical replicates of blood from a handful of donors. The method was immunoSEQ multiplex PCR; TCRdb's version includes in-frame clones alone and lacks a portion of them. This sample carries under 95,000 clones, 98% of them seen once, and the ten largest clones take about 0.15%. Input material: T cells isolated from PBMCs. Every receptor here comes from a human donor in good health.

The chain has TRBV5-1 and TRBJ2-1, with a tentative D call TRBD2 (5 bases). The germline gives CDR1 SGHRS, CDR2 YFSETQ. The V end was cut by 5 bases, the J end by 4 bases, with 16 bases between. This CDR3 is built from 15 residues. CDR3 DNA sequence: TGCGCCAGCAGTCTACCGAGCGGAGTTTACAATGAGCAGTTCTTC. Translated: CASSLPSGVYNEQFF.

CDR3 DNA sequence: TGCGCCAGCAGTGTTCGGACACCTACAAGGGGTGAAAACATTCAGTACTTC. Protein sequence: CASSVRTPTRGENIQYF. This sequence joins TRBV10-1 and TRBJ2-4; the D gene is possibly TRBD1 (5 bases). The CDR3 runs to 17 residues. V lost 4 bases and J 5 bases, leaving 21 bases between the germline ends. Germline values: CDR1 WNHNN, CDR2 SYGVQD (reference sequence).

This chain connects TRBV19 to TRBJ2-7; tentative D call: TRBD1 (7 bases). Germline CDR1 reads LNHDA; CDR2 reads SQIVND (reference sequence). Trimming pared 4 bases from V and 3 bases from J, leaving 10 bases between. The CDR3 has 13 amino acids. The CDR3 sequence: CASSRQGLYEQYF. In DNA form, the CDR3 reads TGTGCCAGTAGTAGACAGGGACTCTACGAGCAGTACTTC.

The CDR3 coding sequence is TGTGCCAGCAGTTCACAGGGGGAAGGTAACATTCAGTACTTC. It codes for CASSSQGEGNIQYF. The J gene is TRBJ2-4, the V gene TRBV28; 8 bases are shared with TRBD1. V dropped 4 bases and J dropped 7; count of bases not matched to a gene: 6. The CDR3 sequence is 14 residues long. Germline CDR1 is MDHEN and CDR2 is SYDVKM.

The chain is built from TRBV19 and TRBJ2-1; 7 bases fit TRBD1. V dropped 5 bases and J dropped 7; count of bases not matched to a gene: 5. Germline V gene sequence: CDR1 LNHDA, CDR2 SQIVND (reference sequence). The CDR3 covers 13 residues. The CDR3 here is CASSVVTGNEQFF. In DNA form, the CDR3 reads TGTGCCAGTAGTGTCGTGACAGGGAATGAGCAGTTCTTC. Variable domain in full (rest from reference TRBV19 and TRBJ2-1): DGGITQSPKYLFRKEGQNVTLSCEQNLNHDAMYWYRQDPGQGLRLIYYSQIVNDFQKGDIAEGYSVSREKKESFPLTVTSAQKNPTAFYLCASSVVTGNEQFFGPGTRLTVL.

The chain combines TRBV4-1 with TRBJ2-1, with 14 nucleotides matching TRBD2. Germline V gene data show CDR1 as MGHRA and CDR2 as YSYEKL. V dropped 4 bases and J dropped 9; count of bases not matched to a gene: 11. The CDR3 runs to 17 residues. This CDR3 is CASSRPGTSGSIVEQFF. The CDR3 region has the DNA TGCGCCAGCAGCCGGCCCGGGACTAGCGGGAGTATCGTTGAGCAGTTCTTC.

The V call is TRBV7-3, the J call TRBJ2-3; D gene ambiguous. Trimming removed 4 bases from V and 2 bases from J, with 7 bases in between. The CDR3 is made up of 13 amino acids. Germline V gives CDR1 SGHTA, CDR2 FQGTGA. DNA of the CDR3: TGTGCCAGCAGCTCTCCCTACACAGATACGCAGTATTTT. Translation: CASSSPYTDTQYF.

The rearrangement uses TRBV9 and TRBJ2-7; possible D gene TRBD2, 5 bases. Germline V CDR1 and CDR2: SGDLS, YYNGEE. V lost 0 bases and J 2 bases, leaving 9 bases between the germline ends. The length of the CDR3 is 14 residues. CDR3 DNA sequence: TGTGCCAGCAGCGTAGGGGAGACCACCTACGAGCAGTACTTC. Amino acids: CASSVGETTYEQYF.

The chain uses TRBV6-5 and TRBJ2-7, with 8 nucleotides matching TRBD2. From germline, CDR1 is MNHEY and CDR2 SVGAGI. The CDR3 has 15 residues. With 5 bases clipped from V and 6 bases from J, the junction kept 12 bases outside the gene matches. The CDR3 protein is CASSTPSESGSEQYF. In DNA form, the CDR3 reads TGTGCCAGCAGTACTCCCAGTGAGAGCGGGAGCGAGCAGTACTTC.

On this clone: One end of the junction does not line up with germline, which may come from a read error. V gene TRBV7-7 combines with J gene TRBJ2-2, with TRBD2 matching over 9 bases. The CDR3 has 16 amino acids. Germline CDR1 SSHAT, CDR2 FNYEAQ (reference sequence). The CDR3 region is CASSSSSGAFTGELFF. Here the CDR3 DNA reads TGTGCTAGCAGCTCATCTAGCGGGGCCTTTACCGGGGAGCTGTTTTTT.

In DNA, the CDR3 is TGTGCCTCGCGGGACAGCCCGGCGGAGACCCAGTACTTC. It translates to CASRDSPAETQYF. The chain joins TRBV19 to TRBJ2-5, with D perhaps TRBD1 (7 bases). This CDR3 is built from 13 residues. The V end lost 11 bases, the J end lost 5 bases, and 18 bases lay between the germline ends. Germline V gene lookup returns CDR1 LNHDA and CDR2 SQIVND (reference sequence).

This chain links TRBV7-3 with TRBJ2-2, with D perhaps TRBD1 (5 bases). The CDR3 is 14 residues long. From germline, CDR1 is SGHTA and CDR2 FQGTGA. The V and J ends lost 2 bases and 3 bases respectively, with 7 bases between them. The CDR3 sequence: CASSLQGDTGELFF. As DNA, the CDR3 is TGTGCCAGCAGCTTACAAGGGGACACCGGGGAGCTGTTTTTT.

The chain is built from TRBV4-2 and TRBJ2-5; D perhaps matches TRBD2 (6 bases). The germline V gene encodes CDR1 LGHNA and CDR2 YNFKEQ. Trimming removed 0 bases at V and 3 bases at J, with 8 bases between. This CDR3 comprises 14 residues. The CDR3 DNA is TGTGCCAGCAGCCAAGATCCGGGAGAAGAGACCCAGTACTTC. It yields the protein CASSQDPGEETQYF.

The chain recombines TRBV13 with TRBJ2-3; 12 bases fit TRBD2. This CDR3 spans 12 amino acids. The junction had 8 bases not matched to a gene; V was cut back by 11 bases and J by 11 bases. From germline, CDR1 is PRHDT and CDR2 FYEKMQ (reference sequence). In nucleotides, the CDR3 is TGTGCCGTACTAGCGGGAGGCCCTCGGCAGTATTTT. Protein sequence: CAVLAGGPRQYF.

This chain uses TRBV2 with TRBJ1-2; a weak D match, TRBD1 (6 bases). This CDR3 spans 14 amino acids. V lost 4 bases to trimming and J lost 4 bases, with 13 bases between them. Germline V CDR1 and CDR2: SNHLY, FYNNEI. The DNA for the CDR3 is TGTGCCAGCAGTGGGACAGTATCTGCCTATGGCTACACCTTC. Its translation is CASSGTVSAYGYTF. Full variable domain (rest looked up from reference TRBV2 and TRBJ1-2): EPEVTQTPSHQVTQMGQEVILRCVPISNHLYFYWYRQILGQKVEFLVSFYNNEISEKSEIFDDQFSVERPDGSNFTLKIRSTKLEDSAMYFCASSGTVSAYGYTFGSGTRLTVV.

The DNA of the CDR3 is TGTGCCAGTAGTATCCTAGTCAGCTCCTACGAGCAGTACTTC. This codes for CASSILVSSYEQYF. This chain links TRBV19 with TRBJ2-7; D remains unclear. The germline V gene encodes CDR1 LNHDA and CDR2 SQIVND (reference sequence). The CDR3 sequence is 14 residues long. V lost 3 bases to trimming and J lost 0 bases, with 9 bases between them.

CDR3 bases: TGTGCCAGCAGCCCGCCGGGGCTACAGGGGACCCAGTACTTC. Protein sequence: CASSPPGLQGTQYF. This chain joins TRBV7-6 and TRBJ2-5, with D perhaps TRBD1 (6 bases). Looked up from germline, CDR1 is SGHVS and CDR2 is FNYEAQ. This CDR3 has 14 residues. The germline V and J ends were trimmed by 5 bases and 7 bases, with 17 bases remaining between them.

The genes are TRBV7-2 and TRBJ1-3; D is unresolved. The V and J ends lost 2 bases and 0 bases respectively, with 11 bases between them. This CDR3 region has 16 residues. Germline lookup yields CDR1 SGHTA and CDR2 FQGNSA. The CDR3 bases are TGTGCCAGCAGCTTATACGGCCGGAGCTCTGGAAACACCATATATTTT. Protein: CASSLYGRSSGNTIYF.

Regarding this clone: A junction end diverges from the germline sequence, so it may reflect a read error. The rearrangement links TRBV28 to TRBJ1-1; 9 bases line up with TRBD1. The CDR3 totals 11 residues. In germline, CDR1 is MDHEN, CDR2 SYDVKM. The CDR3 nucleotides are TGTGCCAGCAGACTCGGACAGGGGACGCTCTTT. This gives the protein CASRLGQGTLF.

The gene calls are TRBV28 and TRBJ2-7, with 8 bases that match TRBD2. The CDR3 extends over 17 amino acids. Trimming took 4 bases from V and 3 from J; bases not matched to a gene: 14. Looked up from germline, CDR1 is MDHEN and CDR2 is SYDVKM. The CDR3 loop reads CASSSGLVHYRRYEQYF. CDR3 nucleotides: TGTGCCAGCAGTTCGGGACTAGTTCATTATCGTCGCTACGAGCAGTACTTC.

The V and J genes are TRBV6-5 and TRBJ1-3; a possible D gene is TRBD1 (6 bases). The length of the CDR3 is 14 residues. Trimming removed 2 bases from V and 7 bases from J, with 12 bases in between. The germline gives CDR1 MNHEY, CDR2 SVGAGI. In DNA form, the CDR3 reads TGTGCCAGCAGTTACACAGGGTGGGGGAACACCATATATTTT. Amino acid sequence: CASSYTGWGNTIYF.

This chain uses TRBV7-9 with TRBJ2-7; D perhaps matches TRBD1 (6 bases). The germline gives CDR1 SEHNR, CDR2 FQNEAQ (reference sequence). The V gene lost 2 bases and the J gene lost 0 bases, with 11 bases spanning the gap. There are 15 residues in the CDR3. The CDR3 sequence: CASSLRGHASYEQYF. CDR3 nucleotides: TGTGCCAGCAGCTTAAGGGGACATGCCTCCTACGAGCAGTACTTC.

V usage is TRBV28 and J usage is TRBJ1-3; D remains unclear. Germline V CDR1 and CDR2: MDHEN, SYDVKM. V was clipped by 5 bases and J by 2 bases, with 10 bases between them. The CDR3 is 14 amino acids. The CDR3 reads CASSDRGTGNTIYF. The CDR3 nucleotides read TGTGCCAGCAGTGACCGAGGAACTGGAAACACCATATATTTT.

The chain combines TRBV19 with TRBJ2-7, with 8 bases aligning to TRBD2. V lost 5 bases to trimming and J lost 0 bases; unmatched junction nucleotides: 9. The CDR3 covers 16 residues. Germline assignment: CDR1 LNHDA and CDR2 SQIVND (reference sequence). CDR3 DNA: TGTGCCAGTAGTGGACTATTCACTAGCGGCTCCTACGAGCAGTACTTC. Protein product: CASSGLFTSGSYEQYF.

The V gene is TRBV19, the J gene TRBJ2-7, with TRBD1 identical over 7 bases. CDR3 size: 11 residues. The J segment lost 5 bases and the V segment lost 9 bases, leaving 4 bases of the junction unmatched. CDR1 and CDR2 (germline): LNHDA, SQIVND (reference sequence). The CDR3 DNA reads TGTGCCAGCAATACAGGGGACGAGCAGTACTTC. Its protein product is CASNTGDEQYF.

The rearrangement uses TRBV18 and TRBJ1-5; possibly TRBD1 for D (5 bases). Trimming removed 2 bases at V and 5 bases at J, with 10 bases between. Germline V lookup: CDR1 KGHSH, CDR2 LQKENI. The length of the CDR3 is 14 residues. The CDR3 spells CASSPGRGDQPQHF. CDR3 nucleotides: TGTGCCAGCTCACCAGGAAGGGGCGATCAGCCCCAGCATTTT.

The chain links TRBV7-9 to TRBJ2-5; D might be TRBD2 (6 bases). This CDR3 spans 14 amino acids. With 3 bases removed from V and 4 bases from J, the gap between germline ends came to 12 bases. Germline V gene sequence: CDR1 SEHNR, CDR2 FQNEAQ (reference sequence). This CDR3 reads CASSFRGSRETQYF. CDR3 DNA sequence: TGTGCCAGCAGCTTTCGGGGGTCGAGAGAGACCCAGTACTTC.

In DNA form, the CDR3 reads TGTGCCAGCAGTTTGGTTACCGGGACAGGGGCCTACGAGCAGTACTTC. It codes for CASSLVTGTGAYEQYF. V is TRBV28 and J is TRBJ2-7; 10 nucleotides line up with TRBD1. Germline trimming cut 3 bases from V and 2 bases from J; bases unmatched to any gene: 7. This CDR3 has 16 residues. Germline CDR1 MDHEN, CDR2 SYDVKM.